The rows below give T cell receptor beta chains drawn from one sample of a study of technical replicates of blood from four donors. Using immunoSEQ multiplex PCR, the repertoire was profiled, and TCRdb retains in-frame clones only, with some absent. Seen here are 90,000 to 100,000 clones, 90% to 96% observed once, and the top ten hold 0.22%. The sample taken for sequencing was T cells isolated from PBMCs. The source is a human donor in good health. Both conserved end residues are part of each CDR3. D genes are given only for firm matches. The size field is filled for only some rows; it gives once, few, many or a size class.

>TRBV7-9|TRBJ2-1|-|TRBD2
CASSPGTSVWEQFF
TGTGCCAGCAGCCCAGGGACTAGCGTGTGGGAGCAGTTCTTC
>TRBV13|TRBJ2-7|-|-
CASSPDNFYEQYF
TGTGCCAGCAGCCCGGACAATTTCTACGAGCAGTACTTC
>TRBV15|TRBJ2-7|-|TRBD1
CATSPIGQGGIYEQYF
TGTGCCACCAGCCCTATCGGACAGGGAGGAATTTACGAGCAGTACTTC
>TRBV11-2|TRBJ2-7|-|-
CASSLGTGSGYEQYF
TGTGCCAGCAGCTTAGGTACAGGTTCAGGCTACGAGCAGTACTTC
>TRBV29-1|TRBJ1-4|-|TRBD1
CAHRGHGEKLFF
TGCGCCCACAGGGGACATGGGGAAAAACTGTTTTTT
>TRBV28|TRBJ2-7|-|-
CASSLTGKNEQYF
TGTGCCAGCAGTTTAACAGGGAAAAACGAGCAGTACTTC
>TRBV15|TRBJ2-3|-|-
CATSRDRQQTDTQYF
TGTGCCACCAGCAGAGATAGACAGCAAACAGATACGCAGTATTTT
>TRBV11-3|TRBJ2-7|-|TRBD1
CASSSDRDEQYF
TGTGCCAGCAGCTCGGACAGGGACGAGCAGTACTTC
>TRBV18|TRBJ2-7|-|TRBD2
CASSRGTSGNYEQYF
TGTGCCAGCTCTCGAGGGACTAGCGGGAACTACGAGCAGTACTTC
>TRBV19|TRBJ2-1|-|TRBD2
CASSMSGVSYNEQFF
TGTGCCAGTAGTATGAGCGGGGTCTCCTACAATGAGCAGTTCTTC
>TRBV5-1|TRBJ2-5|-|-
CASSSMGASRGTQYF
TGCGCCAGCAGCTCGATGGGCGCTAGCCGAGGGACCCAGTACTTC
>TRBV10-2|TRBJ1-4|-|-
CASNPTGGNEKLFF
TGCGCCAGCAATCCGACAGGAGGTAATGAAAAACTGTTTTTT
>TRBV25-1|TRBJ1-3|-|TRBD1
CASSGFVGQGSGNTIYF
TGTGCCAGCAGTGGATTCGTCGGACAGGGTTCCGGAAACACCATATATTTT
>TRBV10-2|TRBJ1-2|-|-
CASSAYGRALGGYTF
TGCGCCAGCAGTGCTTATGGCAGGGCCCTTGGGGGCTACACCTTC
>TRBV7-8|TRBJ2-7|-|-
CASSATGHFYEQYF
TGTGCCAGCAGCGCCACGGGACACTTCTACGAGCAGTACTTC
>TRBV19|TRBJ1-5|once|TRBD1
CARTGSPYSNQPQHF
TGTGCCAGGACAGGGTCCCCTTATAGCAATCAGCCCCAGCATTTT
>TRBV6-6|TRBJ2-7|-|TRBD2
CASSRTSGSPYEQYF
TGTGCCAGCAGTCGGACTAGCGGCAGTCCCTACGAGCAGTACTTC
>TRBV4-2|TRBJ2-1|-|TRBD2
CASSQKGLAGDHEQFF
TGTGCCAGCAGCCAAAAGGGGCTAGCGGGAGACCATGAGCAGTTCTTC